Here is one T cell receptor (beta chain) with its context. The specificity of this receptor is unknown. Base quality data are lacking; no much larger clone is found one base away. Trimming at the junction amounts to 5 bases on V and 5 bases on J, and the germline ends lie 12 bases apart. The cysteine opens and the phenylalanine closes a CDR3 of 13 amino acids. Only CDR3 DNA is held: 39 bases, read in frame from base 1. CDR1 and CDR2, looked up from the germline V gene, are KGHSH and LQKENI. This record comes from a study of OX40 agonist ivuxolimab in advanced cancers. Looking at the study overall: Ivuxolimab was a fully human IgG2 agonistic monoclonal antibody targeting the costimulatory receptor OX40 (CD134). Intravenous ivuxolimab was administered to patients every 2 weeks at six dose levels: 0.01, 0.1, 0.3, 1.5, 3 and 10 mg/kg. Among the approximately 50 dose-escalation patients, around 19 had hepatocellular carcinoma, 15 melanoma, 9 renal cell carcinoma and 9 head and neck cancer. In the dose-escalation cohort, roughly 82% of patients were male, and the mean age was 60 years with a range of about 20 to 80. Patients were allowed to have had prior anti-PD-1, anti-PD-L1 or anti-CTLA-4 therapy, and approximately 39% of the dose-escalation patients had been treated with checkpoint inhibitors. Partial responses were achieved by three dose-escalation patients, of whom one had hepatocellular carcinoma and two had cutaneous melanoma. Peripheral TCRbeta sequencing was intended to test whether TCR sequence diversity was altered and clonal T-cell expansion was caused by ivuxolimab. The monotherapy dose-escalation portion (N of about 50 patients) of the phase I ivuxolimab trial is reported in the paper.

The trial excluded patients who had a history of autoimmune disease or were on systemic immunosuppression. Peripheral blood for TCR sequencing was drawn from every dose cohort at baseline, at cycle 4 day 1 and at cycle 7 day 1. Samples were obtained from an open-label, multicenter, first-in-human phase I dose-escalation trial of ivuxolimab. Adults with locally advanced or metastatic melanoma, renal cell carcinoma, hepatocellular carcinoma or head and neck squamous cell carcinoma were enrolled in the trial. CD4+ and CD8+ T cells were sorted separately from peripheral blood before TCR sequencing. For sequencing of the TCRbeta CDR3 region, genomic DNA was extracted from the sorted cells. TCRbeta CDR3 regions were sequenced using the immunoSEQ Assay. TCRdb limited this immuneACCESS table to in-frame rearrangements with V and J called. A share of clones is missing; checked studies link under half to unresolved V genes, and the rest is unexplained. The sample contains some 70,000 clones, about 85% of them found a single time. The ten largest clonotypes hold about 1.3% of the sample.

General conclusions and limits of the study: After ivuxolimab, CD8+ T cells had more expanded clones than CD4+ T cells on average. The antigen specificity of the clonally expanded peripheral T cells was not determined. Low levels of normalized T-cell clonal expansion were also seen in some nonresponding patients. At doses of 0.1 to 3.0 mg/kg, clonal expansion of both CD4+ and CD8+ T cells in blood was seen between baseline and week 6. In the 0.1-3.0 mg/kg groups, partial responders were among the patients with the lowest normalized peripheral clonal expansion, particularly in CD8+ T cells.

This receptor was obtained from an adult with an advanced solid tumor such as melanoma, head and neck, liver or kidney cancer. The rearranged chain carries TRBV18 and TRBJ1-1; TRBD1 could be the D gene, as 5 bases match. The source was CD4+ or CD8+ T cells sorted from blood, collected in a trial of the OX40 agonist ivuxolimab. The DNA sequence is as follows: TGTGCCAGCTCAACGGACACGCGGACTGAAGCTTTCTTT. Its protein product is CASSTDTRTEAFF.